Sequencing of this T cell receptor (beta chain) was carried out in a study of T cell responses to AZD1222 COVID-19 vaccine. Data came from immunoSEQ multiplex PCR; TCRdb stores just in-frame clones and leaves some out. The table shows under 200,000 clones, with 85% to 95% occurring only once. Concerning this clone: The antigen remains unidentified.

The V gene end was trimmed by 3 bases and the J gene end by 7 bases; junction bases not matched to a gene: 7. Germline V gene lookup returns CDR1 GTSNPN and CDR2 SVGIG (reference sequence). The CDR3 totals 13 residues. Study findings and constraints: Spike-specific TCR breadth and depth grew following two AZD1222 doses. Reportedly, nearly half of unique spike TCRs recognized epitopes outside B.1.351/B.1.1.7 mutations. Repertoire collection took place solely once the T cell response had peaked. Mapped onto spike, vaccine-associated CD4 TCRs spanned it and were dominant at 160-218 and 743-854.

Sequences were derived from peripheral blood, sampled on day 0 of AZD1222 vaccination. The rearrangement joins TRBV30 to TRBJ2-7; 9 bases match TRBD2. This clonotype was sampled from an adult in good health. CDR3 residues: CAWRTSGVREQYF. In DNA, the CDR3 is TGTGCCTGGAGGACTAGCGGAGTCCGGGAGCAGTACTTC.